These 24 T cell receptor beta chains came from one sample sequenced in a study of shared clonotypes between healthy human individuals. Assay used: immunoSEQ multiplex PCR; TCRdb lists only in-frame clones, some missing. The data show around 180,000 clones, over 80% seen once. Sequencing used naive CD4+ T cells sorted from blood. Subset: CD45RA+ positively selected. The receptors were gathered from a woman in her 30s in good health.

The gene calls are TRBV16 and TRBJ1-2; D is uncertain. Trimming left V 0 bases short and J 8 bases short, with 13 bases between. The CDR3 length is 14 residues. The V gene's germline CDR1 is KGHSY and CDR2 FQNENV. Written as DNA, the CDR3 is TGTGCCAGCAGCCAATCGGTGGAAGGACGGGGCTACACCTTC. Protein sequence: CASSQSVEGRGYTF.

The CDR3 sequence is CASSQVGLAGTTDTQYF. In nucleotides, the CDR3 is TGTGCCAGCAGCCAAGTGGGGCTAGCGGGGACCACAGATACGCAGTATTTT. V is TRBV4-2 and J is TRBJ2-3, with 9 nucleotides matching TRBD2. With V trimmed by 1 base and J by 2 bases, 7 bases remained unmatched. CDR3 length equals 17 residues. CDR1 and CDR2 (germline): LGHNA, YNFKEQ.

This clone was counted a single time. The gene calls are TRBV5-6 and TRBJ2-5; D may correspond to TRBD1 or TRBD2 (6 bases each). CDR3 length: 18 amino acids. Trimming left V 6 bases short and J 5 bases short, with 29 bases between. CDR1 and CDR2 from the germline V gene are SGHDT and YYEEEE. The DNA for the CDR3 is TGTGCCAGCACTAAGGGGGGCCTACTTGGAGGGCGAGGGGAGACCCAGTACTTC. Residues: CASTKGGLLGGRGETQYF.

The chain combines TRBV28 with TRBJ2-7, with TRBD2 matching over 9 bases. Germline-derived CDR1 and CDR2 are MDHEN and SYDVKM. The trim removed 4 bases at V and 5 bases at J, leaving 6 bases unmatched. The CDR3 length is 14 residues. For the CDR3, the DNA is TGTGCCAGCAGTTCCAGCGGGAGGTATCACGAGCAGTACTTC. Amino acids: CASSSSGRYHEQYF.

This clone has just one count. The chain is built from TRBV2 and TRBJ1-5; 8 bases line up with TRBD1. Germline CDR1 reads SNHLY; CDR2 reads FYNNEI. The CDR3 runs to 18 residues. V was clipped by 7 bases and J by 0 bases; unmatched bases: 14. The DNA for the CDR3 is TGTGCCAGCAACCCGACAGGGGTCGATCATTATAGCAATCAGCCCCAGCATTTT. This sequence encodes CASNPTGVDHYSNQPQHF. The whole variable domain, filled in from reference TRBV2 and TRBJ1-5, reads EPEVTQTPSHQVTQMGQEVILRCVPISNHLYFYWYRQILGQKVEFLVSFYNNEISEKSEIFDDQFSVERPDGSNFTLKIRSTKLEDSAMYFCASNPTGVDHYSNQPQHFGDGTRLSIL.

The rearrangement uses TRBV7-5 and TRBJ2-7; the table's D call TRBD1 went unverified against the DNA. TRBV7-5 is annotated as a pseudogene. This CDR3 spans 14 amino acids. The CDR3 loop is CASGRQGDSYEQYF. In DNA, the CDR3 is TGTGCCAGCGGAAGACAGGGAGATTCCTACGAGCAGTACTTC.

The rearrangement links TRBV7-3 to TRBJ2-1; D gene ambiguous. Germline CDR1 reads SGHTA; CDR2 reads FQGTGA. V lost 3 bases, J lost 5 bases, and 5 bases lay in between. This CDR3 is built from 12 residues. The CDR3 here is CASSFFDNEQFF. For the CDR3, the DNA is TGTGCCAGCAGCTTCTTTGACAATGAGCAGTTCTTC.

The rearrangement joins TRBV2 to TRBJ2-7; TRBD2 agrees at 7 bases. V was clipped by 1 base and J by 1 base; unmatched bases: 4. The CDR3 has 15 residues. Germline CDR1 and CDR2: SNHLY and FYNNEI. The CDR3 DNA reads TGTGCCAGCAGTGAAGTCACTAGCGCTTCCTACGAGCAGTACTTC. As protein: CASSEVTSASYEQYF.

J is TRBJ2-5 and V is TRBV19; D possibly corresponds to TRBD1 (5 bases). CDR3 length: 13 residues. Germline V gene data show CDR1 as LNHDA and CDR2 as SQIVND (reference sequence). With 3 bases removed from V and 4 bases from J, the gap between germline ends came to 9 bases. As DNA, the CDR3 is TGTGCCAGTAGTATCAGGGTCGCAGAGACCCAGTACTTC. It specifies CASSIRVAETQYF.

This chain links TRBV4-1 with TRBJ1-2; no clear D. The CDR3 consists of 17 residues. Germline assignment: CDR1 MGHRA and CDR2 YSYEKL. V dropped 0 bases and J dropped 0 bases, with 14 bases sitting between them. CDR3 protein: CASSQDGETRANYGYTF. The CDR3 DNA is TGCGCCAGCAGCCAAGATGGGGAAACACGAGCTAACTATGGCTACACCTTC.

In DNA, the CDR3 is TGTGCCAGTAGGAGCACAGGGATTTATGGCTACACCTTC. Its translation: CASRSTGIYGYTF. The J gene is TRBJ1-2, the V gene TRBV19, with D tentatively TRBD1 (6 bases). The CDR3 has 13 amino acids. Trimming took 6 bases from V and 5 from J, leaving 13 bases between them. Germline loops: CDR1 LNHDA, CDR2 SQIVND (reference sequence).

The V gene is TRBV28, the J gene TRBJ2-7, with D possibly TRBD1 on 5 matching bases. Germline V gene sequence: CDR1 MDHEN, CDR2 SYDVKM. V shed 5 bases and J shed 6 bases, with 17 bases lying between them. The CDR3 contains 14 residues. This chain's CDR3 is CASSLTAPDVEQYF. For the CDR3, the DNA is TGTGCCAGCAGTCTGACAGCCCCGGATGTCGAGCAGTACTTC.

The CDR3 coding sequence is TGTGCCAGCAGCTTGGGTCACCCGCGCGACGAGCAGTACTTC. Translating it yields CASSLGHPRDEQYF. The genes are TRBV5-4 and TRBJ2-7; no definite D call. The ends were cut back, 0 bases at V and 5 bases at J, with 12 bases in the middle. Germline CDR1 is SGHNT and CDR2 is YYREEE (reference sequence). The CDR3 contains 14 residues.

V usage is TRBV30 and J usage is TRBJ1-5; 8 bases match TRBD1. The CDR3 runs 15 residues. CDR1 and CDR2 (germline): GTSNPN, SVGIG (reference sequence). J was trimmed by 0 bases and V by 3 bases; bases with no gene match: 4. This CDR3 reads CAWSDRGLSNQPQHF. The CDR3 DNA reads as TGTGCCTGGAGCGACAGGGGACTTAGCAATCAGCCCCAGCATTTT.

This clone appeared a single time. The CDR3 DNA sequence: TGTGCCAGCTCACCCCCGTTCGACACTGAAGCTTTCTTT. Its translation is CASSPPFDTEAFF. V usage is TRBV18 and J usage is TRBJ1-1; D gene unclear. The CDR3 contains 13 residues. Trimming pared 3 bases from V and 3 bases from J, leaving 8 bases between. CDR1 and CDR2 from the germline V gene are KGHSH and LQKENI.

This clone was counted a single time. The gene calls are TRBV18 and TRBJ1-2; no clear D gene. Per the germline V gene, CDR1 is KGHSH and CDR2 is LQKENI. The CDR3 length is 14 residues. Trimming left V 2 bases short and J 2 bases short, with 9 bases between. For the CDR3, the DNA is TGTGCCAGCTCACCATTTAAAGAAAACTATGGCTACACCTTC. Protein product: CASSPFKENYGYTF.

This chain uses TRBV2 with TRBJ2-5; 7 bases align to TRBD2. Gene TRBJ2-7 matches the end of the DNA better, so the J call may be wrong. The CDR3 spans 13 residues. CDR1 and CDR2 from the germline V gene are SNHLY and FYNNEI. The CDR3 loop reads CASASGGNYEQYF. The CDR3 DNA is TGTGCCAGCGCTAGCGGAGGGAACTACGAGCAGTACTTC.

The J gene is TRBJ1-5, the V gene TRBV6-5; D uncertain. The V gene lost 6 bases and the J gene lost 1 base, with 4 bases spanning the gap. The CDR3 extends over 12 amino acids. In germline, CDR1 is MNHEY, CDR2 SVGAGI. Here the CDR3 DNA reads TGTGCCAGCAGCCAAAGCAATCAGCCCCAGCATTTT. It yields the protein CASSQSNQPQHF.

The genes are TRBV28 and TRBJ1-5; D is undetermined. This CDR3 contains 15 residues. V shed 6 bases and J shed 0 bases, with 12 bases lying between them. Germline assignment: CDR1 MDHEN and CDR2 SYDVKM. The CDR3 reads CASRPPPYSNQPQHF. CDR3 bases: TGTGCCAGCAGACCACCCCCTTATAGCAATCAGCCCCAGCATTTT.

This clone was counted a few times. CDR3 nucleotide sequence: TGTGCCAGCAGTCCACGGGGGAATCAGCCCCAGCATTTT. Translated, it gives CASSPRGNQPQHF. V gene TRBV2 combines with J gene TRBJ1-5, with D possibly being TRBD1 (5 bases). Germline CDR1 is SNHLY and CDR2 is FYNNEI. V was trimmed by 5 bases and J by 4 bases, leaving 9 bases between them. The CDR3 is 13 amino acids. The full variable domain, with the rest looked up from reference TRBV2 and TRBJ1-5, is EPEVTQTPSHQVTQMGQEVILRCVPISNHLYFYWYRQILGQKVEFLVSFYNNEISEKSEIFDDQFSVERPDGSNFTLKIRSTKLEDSAMYFCASSPRGNQPQHFGDGTRLSIL.

The chain joins TRBV28 to TRBJ1-1; 8 nucleotides agree with TRBD1. J lost 11 bases, V lost 8 bases, and 10 bases had no gene match. Germline CDR1 and CDR2: MDHEN and SYDVKM. This CDR3 is 12 amino acids long. The CDR3 loop is CASGARGHGAFF. The CDR3 DNA follows: TGTGCCAGCGGGGCCAGGGGGCACGGGGCTTTCTTT.

The CDR3 region has the DNA TGTGCCATCAGGGGGACATCCGGGGCCAACGTCCTGACTTTC. Translating it yields CAIRGTSGANVLTF. The chain links TRBV6-5 to TRBJ2-6, with 7 bases matching TRBD1. Germline CDR1 is MNHEY and CDR2 is SVGAGI. The trim removed 10 bases at V and 4 bases at J, leaving 7 bases unmatched. The CDR3 is made up of 14 amino acids.

This sequence joins TRBV6-6 and TRBJ2-5; no firm D call. In germline, CDR1 is MNHNY, CDR2 SVGAGI (reference sequence). V lost 4 bases and J lost 4, with 4 bases in between. CDR3 length: 11 residues. CDR3 loop: CASSSIETQYF. The DNA of the CDR3 is TGTGCCAGCAGTTCCATAGAGACCCAGTACTTC.

V is TRBV6-1 and J is TRBJ1-5; D may be TRBD1 (6 bases). Trimming removed 6 bases from V and 2 bases from J, with 14 bases in between. From germline, CDR1 is MNHNS and CDR2 SASEGT. This CDR3 has 15 residues. CDR3 region: CASSETGWGNQPQHF. In nucleotides, the CDR3 is TGTGCCAGCAGCGAGACAGGCTGGGGCAATCAGCCCCAGCATTTT.